The 31 T cell receptor beta chains given below trace back to one sample, sequenced in a study of spatial heterogeneity in lung cancer. Time point indicated: sample taken at primary tumor resection. TCRdb analysed the 5' RACE reads with MiXCR anew, one entry per CDR3 protein. The sample gives about 40,000 distinct CDR3 sequences, roughly 5.2% of which show up once; about a quarter is in the top ten. The sample here was PBMCs, taken at surgery. The receptors were sampled from a female donor with early-stage non-small cell lung cancer.

This clonotype was detected many times. This rearrangement joins TRBV5-5 to TRBJ2-1; 7 nucleotides line up with TRBD2. The CDR3 runs to 14 residues. Germline CDR1 SGHKS, CDR2 YYEKEE (reference sequence). V lost 4 bases and J lost 6; bases outside the gene matches: 7. This CDR3 is CASSPAWGGNEQFF. In DNA, the CDR3 is TGTGCCAGCAGCCCCGCTTGGGGGGGCAATGAGCAGTTCTTC.

This clonotype was counted ten times or more. The V gene is TRBV7-3, the J gene TRBJ1-1; D is unclear. From germline, CDR1 is SGHTA and CDR2 FQGTGA. There are 14 residues in the CDR3. V was clipped by 5 bases and J by 1 base, with 11 bases between them. The CDR3 protein is CASSRGIPNTEAFF. CDR3 DNA sequence: TGTGCCAGCAGCCGCGGGATACCGAACACTGAAGCTTTCTTT.

This clonotype was picked up many times. The chain combines TRBV7-2 with TRBJ1-3, with 9 nucleotides matching TRBD1. Germline CDR1 and CDR2: SGHTA and FQGNSA. CDR3 size: 18 residues. V gave up 5 bases and J gave up 0 bases; unmatched junction bases: 11. The CDR3 region is CASSGRPGQGLSGNTIYF. The CDR3 bases are TGTGCCAGCAGCGGCCGGCCGGGACAGGGCCTCTCTGGAAACACCATATATTTT.

This clonotype has ten or more counts. This rearrangement joins TRBV28 to TRBJ1-1; D is unclear. Germline V lookup: CDR1 MDHEN, CDR2 SYDVKM. V lost 4 bases to trimming and J lost 5 bases, with 11 bases between them. This CDR3 contains 13 residues. CDR3 loop: CASSSPTWTEAFF. CDR3 coding DNA: TGTGCCAGCAGTTCGCCAACGTGGACTGAAGCTTTCTTT. Supplemented by reference TRBV28 and TRBJ1-1, the full variable domain reads DVKVTQSSRYLVKRTGEKVFLECVQDMDHENMFWYRQDPGLGLRLIYFSYDVKMKEKGDIPEGYSVSREKKERFSLILESASTNQTSMYLCASSSPTWTEAFFGQGTRLTVV.

This clonotype was detected ten times or more. The chain employs TRBV28 and TRBJ1-1; TRBD1 aligns across 7 bases. The length of the CDR3 is 16 residues. Germline V gene sequence: CDR1 MDHEN, CDR2 SYDVKM. With 2 bases clipped from V and 1 base from J, the junction kept 7 bases outside the gene matches. DNA for the CDR3: TGTGCCAGCAGTTTAGACAGGGCTTGGGCGAACACTGAAGCTTTCTTT. Translation: CASSLDRAWANTEAFF.

Ten or more counts support this clonotype. The chain has TRBV10-3 and TRBJ2-7; tentatively, D is TRBD2 (5 bases). Germline V CDR1 and CDR2: ENHRY, SYGVKD. V shed 5 bases and J shed 5 bases, with 16 bases lying between them. The CDR3 consists of 14 residues. CDR3 DNA: TGTGCCATCAGTCTAGCCCTAAATTCCCACGAGCAGTACTTC. As protein: CAISLALNSHEQYF.

The chain carries TRBV20-1 and TRBJ2-1; either TRBD1 or TRBD2 may supply D (6 bases each). Looked up from germline, CDR1 is DFQATT and CDR2 is SNEGSKA (reference sequence). The CDR3 spans 13 residues. V was cut by 3 bases and J by 6 bases, with 12 bases left in between. CDR3 bases: TGCAGTGCTAGCTCGGGGGCCCTCAATGAGCAGTTCTTC. Encoded protein: CSASSGALNEQFF.

A remark on this clonotype: A single base separates this from a much larger clone, so it may be a read error. The V and J genes are TRBV30 and TRBJ2-1, with D possibly being TRBD1 or TRBD2 (5 bases each). The V gene lost 8 bases and the J gene lost 4 bases, with 24 bases spanning the gap. This CDR3 has 16 residues. CDR1 and CDR2 (germline): GTSNPN, SVGIG (reference sequence). CDR3: CALRAQEAFGYNEQFF. CDR3 nucleotides: TGTGCCCTCAGGGCGCAGGAGGCTTTCGGGTACAATGAGCAGTTCTTC. The whole variable domain, remainder taken from reference TRBV30 and TRBJ2-1, is SQTIHQWPATLVQPVGSPLSLECTVEGTSNPNLYWYRQAAGRGLQLLFYSVGIGQISSEVPQNLSASRPQDRQFILSSKKLLLSDSGFYLCALRAQEAFGYNEQFFGPGTRLTVL.

The J gene is TRBJ2-7, the V gene TRBV5-1; perhaps D is TRBD1 or TRBD2 (6 bases each). There are 16 residues in the CDR3. V dropped 4 bases and J dropped 3 bases, with 20 bases sitting between them. Germline lookup yields CDR1 SGHRS and CDR2 YFSETQ. The CDR3 DNA is TGCGCCAGCAGCCGGGGGACGTGGGGCAGGGGCTACGAGCAGTACTTC. As protein: CASSRGTWGRGYEQYF.

Only a few counts were recorded for this clonotype. The chain uses TRBV7-3 and TRBJ1-2; 7 bases line up with TRBD1. Germline lookup yields CDR1 SGHTA and CDR2 FQGTGA. V was clipped by 5 bases and J by 0 bases; unmatched bases: 0. CDR3 length: 13 residues. As DNA, the CDR3 is TGTGCCAGCAGCCAGGGGGCTAACTATGGCTACACCTTC. It is translated as CASSQGANYGYTF.

At least ten counts were recorded for this clonotype. The CDR3 DNA reads as TGCGCCAGCAGCCAAGTCGGGGGGCTTAGAGCTTTCTTT. It yields the protein CASSQVGGLRAFF. The V and J genes are TRBV4-1 and TRBJ1-1, with D maybe TRBD1 (6 bases). V lost 1 base and J 10 bases, leaving 13 bases between the germline ends. Per the germline V gene, CDR1 is MGHRA and CDR2 is YSYEKL. The CDR3 consists of 13 residues.

This clonotype was recorded at least ten times. The V and J genes are TRBV28 and TRBJ2-7, with a tentative D call TRBD2 (6 bases). CDR1 MDHEN and CDR2 SYDVKM come from the germline V gene. V lost 5 bases and J lost 0, with 17 bases in between. This CDR3 region has 16 residues. The CDR3 region has the DNA TGTGCCAGCAGTCCCCGCGGAGGGGTACCCTCCTACGAGCAGTACTTC. Protein sequence: CASSPRGGVPSYEQYF.

This clonotype appeared many times. This chain uses TRBV7-6 with TRBJ2-1, with D perhaps matching TRBD1 or TRBD2 (5 bases each). Trimming removed 5 bases at V and 3 bases at J, with 17 bases between. This CDR3 has 16 amino acids. CDR1 SGHVS and CDR2 FNYEAQ come from the germline V gene. This CDR3 is CASSPGEGRHYNEQFF. The CDR3, as DNA: TGTGCCAGCAGCCCCGGAGAGGGGCGCCACTACAATGAGCAGTTCTTC. Looking up the rest from reference TRBV7-6 and TRBJ2-1 gives the full variable domain: GAGVSQSPRYKVTKRGQDVALRCDPISGHVSLYWYRQALGQGPEFLTYFNYEAQQDKSGLPNDRFSAERPEGSISTLTIQRTEQRDSAMYRCASSPGEGRHYNEQFFGPGTRLTVL.

This clonotype was observed many times. This rearrangement joins TRBV20-1 to TRBJ1-1, with D unclear. Germline values: CDR1 DFQATT, CDR2 SNEGSKA (reference sequence). V gave up 7 bases and J gave up 0 bases, with 9 bases separating them. The CDR3 totals 12 residues. CDR3 sequence reads: CSVIQVNTEAFF. The CDR3 bases are TGCAGTGTTATCCAGGTGAACACTGAAGCTTTCTTT.

The chain links TRBV7-3 to TRBJ1-1; tentative D call: TRBD1 (5 bases). Germline CDR1 is SGHTA and CDR2 is FQGTGA. The CDR3 covers 13 residues. Trimming left V 0 bases short and J 6 bases short, with 8 bases between. In DNA, the CDR3 is TGTGCCAGCAGCTTAACCATGGGGGCTGAAGCTTTCTTT. Translating gives CASSLTMGAEAFF.

The sample holds many counts of this clonotype. The chain couples TRBV11-2 to TRBJ2-1; D might be TRBD2 (7 bases). CDR3 length: 16 residues. The V gene lost 4 bases and the J gene lost 2 bases, with 15 bases spanning the gap. Germline-derived CDR1 and CDR2 are SGHAT and FQNNGV. The DNA of the CDR3 is TGTGCCAGCAGCTGGGTTAAGGGGGGGACCTACAATGAGCAGTTCTTC. This translates into CASSWVKGGTYNEQFF.

In this sample, this clonotype turned up a few times. The rearrangement joins TRBV6-4 to TRBJ2-3, with TRBD1 as a possible D gene (5 bases). This CDR3 contains 15 residues. Germline assignment: CDR1 MRHNA and CDR2 SNTAGT. The germline V and J ends were trimmed by 0 bases and 0 bases, with 7 bases remaining between them. CDR3 sequence: CASSDSWGSTDTQYF. CDR3 coding DNA: TGTGCCAGCAGTGACTCGTGGGGCAGCACAGATACGCAGTATTTT.

By sample fraction, this clonotype is medium-sized. The J gene is TRBJ2-7, the V gene TRBV29-1, with D unclear. The germline gives CDR1 SQVTM, CDR2 ANQGSEA. The CDR3 contains 11 residues. V was clipped by 2 bases and J by 4 bases, with 6 bases between them. The CDR3 DNA sequence: TGCAGCGTTGAATTGGGGTACGAGCAGTACTTC. This gives the protein CSVELGYEQYF.

This clonotype was observed at least ten times. This chain connects TRBV20-1 to TRBJ2-2; D gene unclear. The germline CDR1 and CDR2 sequences are DFQATT and SNEGSKA (reference sequence). V was shortened by 5 bases and J by 1 base, with 8 bases between the two germline ends. This CDR3 contains 13 residues. CDR3: CSAFEENTGELFF. The CDR3 DNA is TGCAGTGCTTTCGAGGAGAACACCGGGGAGCTGTTTTTT.

J is TRBJ1-1 and V is TRBV20-1, with D maybe TRBD1 (6 bases). Germline CDR1 DFQATT, CDR2 SNEGSKA (reference sequence). Between the trimmed V and J ends, which lost 1 base and 3 bases, there was a span of 15 bases. The CDR3 runs to 15 residues. This CDR3 reads CSARGPGGADTEAFF. The CDR3 coding sequence is TGCAGTGCTAGAGGTCCGGGGGGCGCGGACACTGAAGCTTTCTTT.

This clonotype occurred many times. This CDR3 is CASSPQGYGYTF. The CDR3 nucleotides are TGTGCCAGCTCGCCACAGGGGTATGGCTACACCTTC. The rearrangement joins TRBV12-3 or TRBV12-4 to TRBJ1-2, with 7 bases fitting TRBD1. CDR3 length: 12 residues. The V segment lost 8 bases and the J segment 5 bases; nucleotides outside the gene matches: 5.

This clonotype appeared many times. The chain couples TRBV9 to TRBJ2-7, with unresolved D. Germline V gives CDR1 SGDLS, CDR2 YYNGEE. Trimming pared 1 base from V and 5 bases from J, leaving 7 bases between. This CDR3 has 12 amino acids. CDR3 loop: CASSVTGDEQYF. As DNA, the CDR3 is TGTGCCAGCAGCGTAACCGGCGACGAGCAGTACTTC.

In its sample, this clonotype was seen many times. The chain is built from TRBV5-4 and TRBJ1-1; D is unclear. The CDR3 totals 12 residues. V was cut by 5 bases and J by 7 bases, with 12 bases left in between. Germline V CDR1 and CDR2: SGHNT, YYREEE (reference sequence). This CDR3 reads CASSRRLNEAFF. In DNA form, the CDR3 reads TGTGCCAGCAGTCGAAGGTTGAATGAAGCTTTCTTT.

In this sample, this clonotype turned up many times. The chain links TRBV4-1 to TRBJ2-3; TRBD2 matches at 8 bases. J lost 6 bases, V lost 4 bases, and 9 bases had no gene match. Germline V gives CDR1 MGHRA, CDR2 YSYEKL. This CDR3 is built from 15 residues. The CDR3 loop is CASSRFGGARDTQYF. CDR3 DNA: TGCGCCAGCAGCCGCTTCGGGGGGGCCCGTGATACGCAGTATTTT.

In its sample, this clonotype ranks as medium-sized. The rearrangement joins TRBV3-1 to TRBJ2-4; D not certain. This CDR3 is built from 12 residues. With 3 bases removed from V and 7 bases from J, the gap between germline ends came to 7 bases. Per the germline V gene, CDR1 is LGHDT and CDR2 is YNNKEL (reference sequence). CDR3 sequence: CASSHSANIQYF. The CDR3 coding sequence is TGTGCCAGCAGCCATTCCGCTAACATTCAGTACTTC. Using reference TRBV3-1 and TRBJ2-4 for the parts outside the CDR3, the full variable domain is DTAVSQTPKYLVTQMGNDKSIKCEQNLGHDTMYWYKQDSKKFLKIMFSYNNKELIINETVPNRFSPKSPDKAHLNLHINSLELGDSAVYFCASSHSANIQYFGAGTRLSVL.

This clonotype came up a few times. The chain recombines TRBV20-1 with TRBJ1-1, with unresolved D. V gave up 7 bases and J gave up 0 bases, with 15 bases separating them. CDR1 and CDR2 (germline): DFQATT, SNEGSKA (reference sequence). This CDR3 comprises 14 residues. In DNA form, the CDR3 reads TGCAGTGTCAAAGCGCGGTTATTGAACACTGAAGCTTTCTTT. It codes for CSVKARLLNTEAFF.

There are many counts of this clonotype. The V call is TRBV30, the J call TRBJ1-5; tentative D call: TRBD1 (6 bases). The CDR3 loop spans 13 amino acids. V gave up 0 bases and J gave up 7 bases, with 10 bases separating them. Germline-derived CDR1 and CDR2 are GTSNPN and SVGIG (reference sequence). The CDR3 DNA sequence: TGTGCCTGGAGTGTAGGGGGGAAGCAGCCCCAGCATTTT. Translating gives CAWSVGGKQPQHF.

In its sample, this clonotype was seen many times. This chain links TRBV7-3 with TRBJ1-2; no clear D. The V end lost 1 base, the J end lost 14 bases, and 17 bases lay between the germline ends. This CDR3 contains 13 residues. In germline, CDR1 is SGHTA, CDR2 FQGTGA. The CDR3 region has the DNA TGTGCCAGCAGCTTAAGCCGCAGCCCCGAAGTGACCTTC. This codes for CASSLSRSPEVTF.

About this clonotype itself: This sequence may be a read error, since a much larger clone differs from it by one base. This sequence joins TRBV7-9 and TRBJ2-3; TRBD1 might be the D (6 bases). CDR1 SEHNR and CDR2 FQNEAQ come from the germline V gene (reference sequence). The CDR3 is made up of 16 amino acids. DNA of the CDR3: TGTGTCAGCACCCCTCCTGGACAGAGCATCACAGATACGCAGTATTTT. It yields the protein CVSTPPGQSITDTQYF.

This clonotype was detected ten times or more. V is TRBV28 and J is TRBJ2-3; no clear D gene. The V gene's germline CDR1 is MDHEN and CDR2 SYDVKM. V was pared by 5 bases and J by 5 bases, with 23 bases between. The CDR3 has 17 amino acids. CDR3 protein: CASSPRLSWTSVDTQYF. CDR3 nucleotide sequence: TGTGCCAGCAGTCCGAGACTCAGTTGGACGTCCGTAGATACGCAGTATTTT.

This clonotype has at least ten counts. This sequence joins TRBV20-1 and TRBJ1-5; D remains ambiguous. Looked up from germline, CDR1 is DFQATT and CDR2 is SNEGSKA (reference sequence). The length of the CDR3 is 14 residues. Trimming cost V 2 bases and J 5 bases, with 13 bases left between them. The CDR3 spells CSARWPVGDQPQHF. CDR3 in DNA: TGCAGTGCTAGATGGCCGGTTGGGGATCAGCCCCAGCATTTT.